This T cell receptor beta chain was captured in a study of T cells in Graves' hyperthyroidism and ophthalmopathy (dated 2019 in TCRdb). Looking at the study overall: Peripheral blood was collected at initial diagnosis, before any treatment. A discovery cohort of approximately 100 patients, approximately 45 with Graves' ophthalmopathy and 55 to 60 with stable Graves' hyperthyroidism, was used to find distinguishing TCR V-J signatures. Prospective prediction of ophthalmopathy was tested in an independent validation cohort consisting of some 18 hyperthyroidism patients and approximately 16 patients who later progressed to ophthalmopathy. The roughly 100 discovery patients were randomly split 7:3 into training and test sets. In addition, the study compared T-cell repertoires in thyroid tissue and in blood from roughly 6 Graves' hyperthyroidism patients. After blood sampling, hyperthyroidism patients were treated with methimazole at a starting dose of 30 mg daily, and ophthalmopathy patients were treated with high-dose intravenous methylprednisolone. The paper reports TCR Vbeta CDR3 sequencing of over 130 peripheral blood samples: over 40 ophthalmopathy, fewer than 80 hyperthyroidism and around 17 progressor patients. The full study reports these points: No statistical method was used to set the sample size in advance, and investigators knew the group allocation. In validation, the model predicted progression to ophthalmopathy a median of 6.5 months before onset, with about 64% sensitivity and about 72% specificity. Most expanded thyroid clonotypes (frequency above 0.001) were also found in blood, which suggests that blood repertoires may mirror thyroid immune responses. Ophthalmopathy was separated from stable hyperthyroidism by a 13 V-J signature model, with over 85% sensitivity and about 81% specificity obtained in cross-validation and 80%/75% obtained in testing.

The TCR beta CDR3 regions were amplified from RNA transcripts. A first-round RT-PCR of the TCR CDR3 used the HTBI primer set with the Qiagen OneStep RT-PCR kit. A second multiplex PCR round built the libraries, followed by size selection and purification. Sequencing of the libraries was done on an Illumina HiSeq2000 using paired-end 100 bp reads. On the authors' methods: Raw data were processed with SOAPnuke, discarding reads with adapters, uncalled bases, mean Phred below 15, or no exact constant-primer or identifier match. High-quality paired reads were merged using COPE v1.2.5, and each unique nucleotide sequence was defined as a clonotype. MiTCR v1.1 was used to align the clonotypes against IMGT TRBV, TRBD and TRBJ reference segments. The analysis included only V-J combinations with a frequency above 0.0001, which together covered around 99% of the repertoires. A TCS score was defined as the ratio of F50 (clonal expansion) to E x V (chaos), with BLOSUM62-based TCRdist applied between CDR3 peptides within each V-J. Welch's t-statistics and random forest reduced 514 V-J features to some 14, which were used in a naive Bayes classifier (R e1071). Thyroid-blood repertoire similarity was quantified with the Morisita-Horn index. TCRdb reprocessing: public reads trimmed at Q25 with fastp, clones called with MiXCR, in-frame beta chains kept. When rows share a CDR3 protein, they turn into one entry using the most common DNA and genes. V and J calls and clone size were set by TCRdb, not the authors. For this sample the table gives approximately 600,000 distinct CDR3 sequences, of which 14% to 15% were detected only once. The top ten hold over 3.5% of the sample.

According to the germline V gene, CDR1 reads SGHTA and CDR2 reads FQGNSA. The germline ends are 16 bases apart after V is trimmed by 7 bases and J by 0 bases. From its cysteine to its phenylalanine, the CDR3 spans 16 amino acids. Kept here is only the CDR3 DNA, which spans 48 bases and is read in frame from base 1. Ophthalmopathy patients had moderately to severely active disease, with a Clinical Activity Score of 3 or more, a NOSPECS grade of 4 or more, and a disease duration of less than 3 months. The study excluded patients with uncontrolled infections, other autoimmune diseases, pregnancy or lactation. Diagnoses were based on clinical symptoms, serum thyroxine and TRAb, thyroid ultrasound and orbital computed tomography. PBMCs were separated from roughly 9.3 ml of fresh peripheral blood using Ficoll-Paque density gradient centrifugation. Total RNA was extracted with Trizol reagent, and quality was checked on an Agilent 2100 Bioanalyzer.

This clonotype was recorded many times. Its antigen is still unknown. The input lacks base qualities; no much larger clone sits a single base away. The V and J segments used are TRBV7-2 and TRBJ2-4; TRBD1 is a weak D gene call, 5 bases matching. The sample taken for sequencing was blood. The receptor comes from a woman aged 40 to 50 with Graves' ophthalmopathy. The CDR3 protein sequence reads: CASMRTRLLAKNIQYF. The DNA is TGTGCCAGCATGCGGACACGCCTTCTAGCCAAAAACATTCAGTACTTC.